A single sample is the source of the 3 T cell receptor beta chains below, sequenced in a study of blood T cell repertoires in COVID-19. The method was immunoSEQ multiplex PCR; TCRdb's version includes in-frame clones alone and lacks a portion of them. The sample has 70,000 to 95,000 clones, 80% to 85% seen once; the top ten hold 1.5% to 2%. The source material was peripheral blood. These receptors were obtained from a woman between 55 and 75 years old with acute or convalescent COVID-19.

V usage is TRBV4-1 and J usage is TRBJ2-7, with 12 bases that match TRBD2. The V gene end was trimmed by 0 bases and the J gene end by 4 bases; junction bases not matched to a gene: 16. The V gene's germline CDR1 is MGHRA and CDR2 YSYEKL. The CDR3 covers 20 residues. The CDR3 sequence: CASSQDPRGLRLAGVYEQYF. The CDR3 DNA reads as TGCGCCAGCAGCCAAGATCCCAGGGGCCTTCGACTAGCGGGAGTGTACGAGCAGTACTTC.

The chain couples TRBV19 to TRBJ1-2; no reliable D call. There are 16 residues in the CDR3. Germline CDR1 is LNHDA and CDR2 is SQIVND (reference sequence). V was pared by 5 bases and J by 0 bases, with 16 bases between. The CDR3 loop reads CASSAPRTGANYGYTF. The DNA for the CDR3 is TGTGCCAGTAGTGCTCCTAGGACTGGAGCTAACTATGGCTACACCTTC.

J is TRBJ1-1 and V is TRBV27; D not resolved. CDR1 MNHEY and CDR2 SMNVEV come from the germline V gene (reference sequence). V lost 6 bases to trimming and J lost 1 base, with 9 bases between them. The CDR3 sequence is 13 residues long. The CDR3 here is CASSQQRNTEAFF. For the CDR3, the DNA is TGTGCCAGCAGCCAACAGAGGAACACTGAAGCTTTCTTT.